The rows below give T cell receptor beta chains drawn from one sample of a study of spatial heterogeneity in lung cancer. TCRdb independently ran MiXCR on the 5' RACE reads; one entry per CDR3 protein. Here the sample spans over 7,500 distinct CDR3 sequences, 8.6% being singletons. The material sequenced was PBMCs, taken at surgery. The receptors derive from a male donor with early-stage non-small cell lung cancer. The CDR3 runs from the conserved cysteine through the conserved F or W. The D gene is left open where the match is weak. Size tells how often a clone was seen (once, few, many) or the class of an expanded clone, and some rows leave it out.

>TRBD1|TRBV29-1|many|TRBJ1-1
CSASTTGEEAFF
TGCAGCGCCTCAACGACAGGGGAGGAAGCTTTCTTT
>.|TRBV5-1|medium-sized|TRBJ1-4
CASSDDSLNEKLFF
TGCGCCAGCAGCGATGACAGCCTTAATGAAAAACTGTTTTTT
>.|TRBV7-9|many|TRBJ2-5
CASSLIERSGTQYF
TGTGCCAGCAGCTTAATCGAGCGGTCCGGGACCCAGTACTTC
>TRBD1|TRBV29-1|medium-sized|TRBJ2-2
CSVHRGTGELFF
TGCAGCGTTCACAGGGGTACCGGGGAGCTGTTTTTT
>TRBD2|TRBV20-1|many|TRBJ2-7
CSARTGTSGYRGYEQYF
TGCAGTGCTAGAACCGGGACTAGCGGATATAGGGGCTACGAGCAGTACTTC
>TRBD2|TRBV12-3/TRBV12-4|many|TRBJ2-1
CASSLGLAGLNEQFF
TGTGCCAGCAGTTTGGGACTAGCGGGATTGAATGAGCAGTTCTTC
>.|TRBV4-1|many|TRBJ2-7
CASSQGVGGWPHEQYF
TGCGCCAGCAGCCAAGGGGTAGGGGGATGGCCCCACGAGCAGTACTTC
>.|TRBV7-8|few|TRBJ2-7
CASSLAGQVTLGTYEQYF
TGTGCCAGCAGCTTAGCAGGGCAGGTAACCCTGGGCACCTACGAGCAGTACTTC
>.|TRBV19|many|TRBJ2-2
CASSIVYSANTGELFF
TGTGCCAGTAGTATAGTTTACAGCGCGAACACCGGGGAGCTGTTTTTT
>TRBD2|TRBV5-1|many|TRBJ2-7
CASSQGLAAFYEQYF
TGCGCCAGCAGCCAGGGACTAGCGGCGTTCTACGAGCAGTACTTC
>.|TRBV18|many|TRBJ2-1
CASSPESGWDNEQFF
TGTGCCAGCTCACCTGAGAGCGGGTGGGACAATGAGCAGTTCTTC
>TRBD1|TRBV10-3|many|TRBJ1-5
CAISGTGTARQPQHF
TGTGCCATCAGCGGTACCGGGACAGCACGCCAGCCCCAGCATTTT
>.|TRBV4-3|medium-sized|TRBJ2-1
CASSQDRGSDMNEQFF
TGCGCCAGCAGCCAAGATCGCGGGTCCGATATGAATGAGCAGTTCTTC
>.|TRBV7-9|many|TRBJ1-6
CASSKDHNSPLHF
TGTGCCAGCAGCAAGGACCATAATTCACCCCTCCACTTT
>.|TRBV24-1|many|TRBJ1-5
CATSDGGLVSPQHF
TGTGCCACCAGTGACGGGGGGCTGGTATCACCCCAGCATTTT
>.|TRBV3-2|.|TRBJ1-5
CASSPLHLDQPQHF
TGTGCCAGCAGCCCCCTCCATCTAGATCAGCCCCAGCATTTT
>.|TRBV7-2|.|TRBJ1-1
CASSLDGTWGAPEAFF
TGTGCCAGCAGCTTAGACGGGACCTGGGGGGCCCCCGAAGCTTTCTTT
>.|TRBV29-1|many|TRBJ2-5
CSVVVQGAETQYF
TGCAGCGTTGTGGTACAGGGAGCAGAGACCCAGTACTTC
>TRBD1|TRBV19|many|TRBJ1-1
CASSTVDRVGAEAFF
TGTGCCAGTAGTACCGTAGACAGGGTCGGCGCTGAAGCTTTCTTT
>.|TRBV27|many|TRBJ1-6
CASSLIFGEGAAYNSPLHF
TGTGCCAGCAGTTTAATTTTCGGTGAAGGGGCGGCCTATAATTCACCCCTCCACTTT
>.|TRBV20-1|many|TRBJ2-3
CSARLNRGGSTDTQYF
TGCAGTGCTAGACTAAACAGGGGAGGCAGCACAGATACGCAGTATTTT
>.|TRBV12-3/TRBV12-4|large|TRBJ2-5
CASSLARDFQETQYF
TGTGCCAGCAGCTTGGCCCGGGACTTCCAAGAGACCCAGTACTTC
>.|TRBV20-1|many|TRBJ2-3
CSARDLLQRSSTDTQYF
TGCAGTGCTAGAGATCTCCTCCAGCGGAGTAGCACAGATACGCAGTATTTT
>.|TRBV24-1|many|TRBJ2-2
CATSALPQGLNTGELFF
TGTGCCACCAGTGCCCTTCCTCAGGGACTTAACACCGGGGAGCTGTTTTTT
>.|TRBV12-3/TRBV12-4|many|TRBJ1-5
CASSLLGVEPQHF
TGTGCCAGCAGTTTGTTAGGGGTTGAGCCCCAGCATTTT
>.|TRBV5-1|medium-sized|TRBJ2-2
CASSSVRDTGELFF
TGCGCCAGCAGCTCGGTTAGGGACACCGGGGAGCTGTTTTTT
>.|TRBV6-1|many|TRBJ1-2
CASSETTANYGYTF
TGTGCCAGCAGTGAAACGACAGCTAACTATGGCTACACCTTC
>.|TRBV13|.|TRBJ2-3
CASSLVGFTDTQYF
TGTGCCAGCAGCTTAGTAGGATTCACAGATACGCAGTATTTT
>.|TRBV7-9|many|TRBJ1-1
CASSREDRAAFF
TGTGCCAGCAGCCGCGAGGACAGAGCCGCTTTCTTT
>.|TRBV4-1|medium-sized|TRBJ1-5
CASSQVDSSGGNQPQHF
TGCGCCAGCAGCCAAGTCGACTCGTCGGGAGGCAATCAGCCCCAGCATTTT
>.|TRBV4-1|.|TRBJ1-2
CASSRAGGNYGYTF
TGCGCCAGCAGCCGAGCCGGAGGGAACTATGGCTACACCTTC
>.|TRBV29-1|many|TRBJ2-7
CSVGGSAEQYF
TGCAGCGTTGGAGGGTCGGCCGAGCAGTACTTC
>.|TRBV7-9|.|TRBJ2-3
CASSPAGPTSTDTQYF
TGTGCCAGCAGCCCCGCAGGACCGACTAGCACAGATACGCAGTATTTT